A selection of T cell receptor beta chains follows, all from one sample in a study of early T cells in non-severe SARS-CoV-2 infection. Using its own MiXCR run on the 5' RACE reads, TCRdb lists one record per CDR3 protein. The table lists 50,000 to 75,000 distinct CDR3 sequences, 8% to 9% of them singletons, with over 10% in the top ten. The sequencing here drew on whole blood, taken at baseline. Receptors were obtained from an adult who was a healthcare worker with PCR-confirmed SARS-CoV-2 infection or an uninfected control (not recorded which). CDR3s include the opening cysteine and the closing phenylalanine or tryptophan.

j_gene	v_gene	CDR3aa
TRBJ2-1	TRBV21-1	CASSKEGAFGNEQFF
TRBJ1-1	TRBV7-2	CASSLGPGGYTEAFF
TRBJ1-2	TRBV11-2	CASSLEMRRGRYGYTF
TRBJ2-3	TRBV12-3/TRBV12-4	CASRSTSTDTQYF
TRBJ2-2	TRBV7-2	CASSTKTSVTGELFF
TRBJ2-3	TRBV7-3	CASSRKSGSTDTQYF
TRBJ2-5	TRBV11-2	CASLGHREETQYF
TRBJ2-5	TRBV7-2	CASRKRAGAETQYF
TRBJ1-2	TRBV20-1	CSARVANYGYTF
TRBJ2-7	TRBV12-3/TRBV12-4	CASSLKGLVYEQYF
TRBJ2-5	TRBV2	CASSDSSRPGAQYF
TRBJ2-7	TRBV12-3/TRBV12-4	CASSLAGGYEQYF
TRBJ2-7	TRBV20-1	CSARVMSGDFYEQYF
TRBJ2-7	TRBV29-1	CSVFGGTYEQYF
TRBJ1-3	TRBV7-8	CASSRGQGASGNTIYF
TRBJ1-4	TRBV7-9	CASSRAGGGEKLFF
TRBJ2-1	TRBV29-1	CSVLLYSYNEQFF
TRBJ2-5	TRBV3-2	CASSTRGTSGPETQYF
TRBJ2-1	TRBV21-1	CASSTEIYNEQFF
TRBJ2-1	TRBV7-9	CASSVTVHEQFF
TRBJ2-7	TRBV7-2	CASSLVFVGTGSYEQYF
TRBJ2-1	TRBV19	CASSIGPLEHNEQFF
TRBJ1-3	TRBV9	CASSVGNTIYF
TRBJ2-2	TRBV10-3	CAISGRGIDTGELFF
TRBJ2-6	TRBV5-5	CASTRTAGANVLTF
TRBJ2-4	TRBV5-5	CASSHRGAGDIQYF
TRBJ2-1	TRBV3-1	CASSQGLAAPFF
TRBJ1-1	TRBV2	CASTQEQGATEAFF
TRBJ2-3	TRBV7-9	CASSSERGLDTQYF
TRBJ2-5	TRBV18	CASSRNIFVAGEETQYF
TRBJ1-1	TRBV18	CASSLLGDTEAFF
TRBJ2-2	TRBV9	CASSPSTGADTGELFF